The rows below give T cell receptor beta chains drawn from one sample of a study of T-cell reconstitution after alpha-beta-depleted transplantation in children. TCRdb re-called the PCR reads with MiXCR, one entry per CDR3 protein. This table holds about 590,000 distinct CDR3 sequences, 10% to 15% found once. The specimen was PBMCs, mostly from graft donor cells, collected 360 days after TCRalphabeta/CD19-depleted stem cell transplant. These TCRs come from a male patient younger than 18 who had a stem cell transplant for acute myeloid leukemia, so the T cells may come from the graft donor. CDR3s leave out the opening cysteine and the closing phenylalanine or tryptophan. A clone size is listed for some rows: how often the clone was seen (once, few, many), or a class if it is expanded.

clone_size j_call v_call cdr3_aa
few TRBJ2-7 TRBV20-1 SASRFGLGEQY
few TRBJ2-1 TRBV27 ASSRGRVADYNEQF
- TRBJ1-6 TRBV6-4 ASRAEGQINSPLH
few TRBJ2-5 TRBV9 ASSAGTSGRLATVETQY
- TRBJ2-4 TRBV11-2 ASSSGGLAKNIQY
- TRBJ2-1 TRBV27 ASSFRTGGRRGEQF
few TRBJ2-3 TRBV29-1 SDGQMDTQY
few TRBJ1-1 TRBV12-3/TRBV12-4 ASSRSAFFERTEAF
many TRBJ2-3 TRBV24-1 ATSDTPGGTRSADTQY
- TRBJ1-2 TRBV6-5 ASSYAYGQVWGGYT
few TRBJ2-1 TRBV20-1 SARSGFRNEQF
- TRBJ2-3 TRBV6-2/TRBV6-3 ASKSPSTDTQY
- TRBJ2-7 TRBV28 ASSFRDRVGEQY
few TRBJ2-1 TRBV20-1 STDGTSVGRVYNEHF
few TRBJ2-6 TRBV9 ASSVAIKGGAGANVLT
- TRBJ2-5 TRBV5-1 ASSFRLAGVGQETQY
few TRBJ2-2 TRBV11-3 ASSLGIRDGELF
- TRBJ2-7 TRBV9 ASSPKDRAVYEQY
- TRBJ2-6 TRBV12-3/TRBV12-4 AITPKGLAGSGANVLT
few TRBJ1-1 TRBV7-3 ASSPYHKDRANTEAF
few TRBJ2-2 TRBV29-1 SVEDRGPGELF
- TRBJ2-2 TRBV5-1 ASSLPPGELF
few TRBJ1-4 TRBV27 ASSLSQGATEKLF
many TRBJ2-3 TRBV28 ASSLFLTSGSTDTQY
- TRBJ1-1 TRBV28 ASTHEGRRNTEAF
few TRBJ2-6 TRBV6-5 ASSFQGSPGANVLT
few TRBJ1-1 TRBV7-9 ASSPQPGQTMNTEAF
few TRBJ2-1 TRBV11-2 ASSALKFVEQF
- TRBJ1-1 TRBV19 ASTPGRGQRNTEAF
- TRBJ2-1 TRBV29-1 SVGTSGSTINEQF
many TRBJ2-3 TRBV24-1 ATSDPGHQLTDTQY
few TRBJ2-3 TRBV6-5 ASSSSWRWADTQY
- TRBJ2-7 TRBV15 ATSINRGAYEQY